Below, one T cell receptor beta chain is given with its context. The antigen it recognizes is unknown. No much larger clone exists at a distance of one base, and base qualities are not known. The data originate from a study of response to subunit inactivated influenza vaccine (dated by TCRdb to the late 2010s). For the wider study: To follow how T cells responded to a trivalent subunit inactivated influenza vaccine, the researchers relied on deep quantitative profiling of the T cell receptor repertoire.

Library preparation employed RT-PCR. Sequenced using an Illumina HiSeq 2500. In TCRdb, the public reads were trimmed at Q25 with fastp and aligned with MiXCR, with productive beta chains retained. Rows merge per CDR3 protein into single entries with the most common DNA and genes. Across this sample there are more than 550,000 distinct CDR3 sequences, with approximately 10% seen only once. The ten largest clones add up to 11% of the sample. Summary of the overall study and its limitations: It was suggested by the authors that each seasonal influenza vaccination may recruit only a limited number of new T cells.

CDR1 SQVTM and CDR2 ANQGSEA were looked up in the germline V gene. V gives up 4 bases and J gives up 0 bases, and the segment between their germline ends measures 10 bases. The CDR3, from cysteine to phenylalanine, totals 13 residues. Only CDR3 DNA is held: 39 bases, read in frame from base 1. This same sample was also taken into another study, of T cells expressing NK-cell markers. Reported in the second study: 5'RACE template switching, by which a universal primer site and unique molecular identifiers were added, was used to make TCR beta cDNA libraries. About 8 donors provided sorted CD3+CD56+NKG2C+, CD3+CD56+NKG2C- and CD3+CD56-NKG2C+ T-cell subsets, whose TCR beta-chain repertoires were profiled. Among the eight sequenced donors, only one was HCMV-seronegative, while the other seven were HCMV-seropositive. To restrict sorting to alphabetaTCR-expressing T cells, an anti-gammadeltaTCR antibody was added in several experiments. In about six donors, the dominant CD3+CD56+NKG2C+ clonotypes were found to rank among the top 10 CD8+ clonotypes and to make up about 1.0-8% of CD8+ T cells. Those dominant clonotypes were again the most abundant among CD3+CD56-NKG2C+ cells in four donors, at about 28.3-60.1%. Whether the expanded NKG2C-expressing T cell clones were specific for HCMV antigens was left unclear. The eight sequenced donors were randomly selected healthy volunteers, three men and five women. HCMV-specific IgG was detected in serum with a commercial ELISA kit to determine HCMV serostatus. Ficoll density gradient centrifugation was used to isolate peripheral blood mononuclear cells from blood. For over 5 donors, bulk peripheral blood T-cell repertoires were also sequenced from unsorted PBMC. cDNA synthesis was primed from the TCR beta constant segment, followed by two successive PCR amplification steps. Sequencing of the libraries produced 2 x 150 bp reads on Illumina HiSeq 2000/2500, MiSeq or NextSeq. Reads were demultiplexed and grouped by UMI with MIGEC, and clonotypes were assembled and quantified with MiTCR. To exclude erroneous sequences, only TCR cDNA sequences supported by at least two reads were retained. The tcR package was used for downstream repertoire analysis, and clonotypes were matched across fractions by CDR3 nucleotide sequence plus V segment. VDJmatch was used to annotate antigen specificity against VDJdb, with one amino acid substitution in CDR3 permitted.

The sequence joins TRBV29-1 to TRBJ2-7; tentative D gene TRBD2, with 5 bases matching. The source is a man aged 45-65 years who received an inactivated influenza vaccine. Donor details come from another sample of the same person, matched by shared clones. The input for sequencing was PBMCs from blood, taken on the day of vaccination. The DNA sequence is TGCAGCGTTGCTAGCCGATACTCCTACGAGCAGTACTTC. Its protein reads: CSVASRYSYEQYF.